Presented here are 19 T cell receptor beta chains from one specimen sequenced in a study of T cell responses to AZD1222 COVID-19 vaccine (dated by TCRdb to the early 2020s). The time point tag for this specimen amounts to: baseline before first vaccination. Library method: the immunoSEQ multiplex PCR assay. In its TCRdb copy, this immuneACCESS table keeps in-frame sequences only and misses some clones. Where compared with another copy, unresolved V genes explain less than half of these, and the others have no known cause. The sample records some 150,000 clones, roughly nine tenths of which are singletons. The ten largest account for 15% to 20% of the sample. The source material was peripheral blood, sampled on day 0 of AZD1222 vaccination. These receptors came from an adult in good health.

The chain joins TRBV14 to TRBJ2-5, with D possibly matching TRBD2 (6 bases). V was pared by 4 bases and J by 2 bases, with 11 bases between. Germline loops: CDR1 SGHDN, CDR2 FVKESK. This CDR3 is 14 amino acids long. The CDR3 protein is CASSPGLLQETQYF. CDR3 bases: TGTGCCAGCAGCCCCGGACTATTACAAGAGACCCAGTACTTC.

This clone has just one count. The chain recombines TRBV14 with TRBJ1-6; D gene ambiguous. Trimming left V 4 bases short and J 6 bases short, with 10 bases between. Germline loops: CDR1 SGHDN, CDR2 FVKESK. The CDR3 contains 14 residues. This CDR3 reads CASSLMDRNSPLHF. The CDR3 region has the DNA TGTGCCAGCAGCCTGATGGACCGTAATTCACCCCTCCACTTT.

The sample holds one count of this clone. The chain combines TRBV29-1 with TRBJ1-1; no definite D call. Looked up from germline, CDR1 is SQVTM and CDR2 is ANQGSEA. Trimming shortened V by 4 bases and J by 2 bases, and 14 bases separated the two germline ends. The CDR3 is 14 amino acids. The DNA for the CDR3 is TGCAGCGTTGGGCGGGGTGCTTTTAACACTGAAGCTTTCTTT. The encoded protein is CSVGRGAFNTEAFF.

The chain carries TRBV3-1 (or the pseudogene TRBV3-2) and TRBJ2-1; 9 bases agree with TRBD2. Germline loops: CDR1 LGHDT, CDR2 YNNKEL (reference sequence). V gave up 4 bases and J gave up 4 bases; unmatched junction bases: 5. The CDR3 covers 15 residues. CDR3: CASSPTSGSYNEQFF. The DNA for the CDR3 is TGTGCCAGCAGCCCGACTAGCGGATCATACAATGAGCAGTTCTTC.

The rearrangement joins TRBV3-1 (or the pseudogene TRBV3-2) to TRBJ2-2; no firm D call. This CDR3 spans 14 amino acids. Germline V lookup: CDR1 LGHDT, CDR2 YNNKEL (reference sequence). V was pared by 1 base and J by 5 bases, with 8 bases between. The CDR3 DNA follows: TGTGCCAGCAGCCAAGTCCCGCGGACCGGGGAGCTGTTTTTT. It codes for CASSQVPRTGELFF.

The chain has TRBV18 and TRBJ2-4; D possibly matches TRBD1 or TRBD2 (6 bases each). V lost 0 bases and J 0 bases, leaving 9 bases between the germline ends. Germline V gives CDR1 KGHSH, CDR2 LQKENI. The CDR3 totals 16 residues. The CDR3 protein is CASSPPGGLAKNIQYF. DNA for the CDR3: TGTGCCAGCTCACCACCCGGGGGCTTAGCCAAAAACATTCAGTACTTC.

This rearrangement joins TRBV28 to TRBJ2-3; 9 bases map to TRBD2. With 3 bases clipped from V and 4 bases from J, the junction kept 5 bases outside the gene matches. Per the germline V gene, CDR1 is MDHEN and CDR2 is SYDVKM. The CDR3 runs 15 residues. The CDR3 DNA sequence: TGTGCCAGCAGTTTTCTTGGCGGGGGGGCAGATACGCAGTATTTT. It translates to CASSFLGGGADTQYF.

The chain couples TRBV6-5 to TRBJ2-5, with 12 bases matching TRBD2. The CDR3 has 13 residues. The germline V gene has CDR1 MNHEY and CDR2 SVGAGI. V lost 7 bases and J lost 9; bases outside the gene matches: 6. For the CDR3, the DNA is TGTGCCAGCACCACCGGGACTAGCGGGTCCCAGTACTTC. It specifies CASTTGTSGSQYF.

In its sample, this clone was seen a few times. J is TRBJ1-6 and V is TRBV19; 7 bases map to TRBD1. V was pared by 4 bases and J by 5 bases, with 5 bases of the junction left unmatched. Germline CDR1 reads LNHDA; CDR2 reads SQIVND (reference sequence). This CDR3 has 15 residues. The CDR3 DNA reads TGTGCCAGTAGTACCCGGGACAGTCATAATTCACCCCTCCACTTT. Translating gives CASSTRDSHNSPLHF. Based on the CDR3 plus reference TRBV19 and TRBJ1-6, the full variable domain is DGGITQSPKYLFRKEGQNVTLSCEQNLNHDAMYWYRQDPGQGLRLIYYSQIVNDFQKGDIAEGYSVSREKKESFPLTVTSAQKNPTAFYLCASSTRDSHNSPLHFGNGTRLTVT.

The CDR3: CASINRGYGYTF. CDR3 bases: TGTGCCAGCATCAACAGGGGTTATGGCTACACCTTC. This rearrangement joins TRBV6-4 to TRBJ1-2; 7 bases line up with TRBD1. The V gene end was trimmed by 7 bases and the J gene end by 5 bases; junction bases not matched to a gene: 4. Germline V gene lookup returns CDR1 MRHNA and CDR2 SNTAGT. CDR3 length: 12 residues.

The gene calls are TRBV19 and TRBJ1-3; no firm D call. Germline V gene sequence: CDR1 LNHDA, CDR2 SQIVND (reference sequence). The V end lost 5 bases, the J end lost 0 bases, and 11 bases lay between the germline ends. This CDR3 has 15 residues. The chain's CDR3 is CASSLGRISGNTIYF. The CDR3 bases are TGTGCCAGTAGTCTCGGGAGGATCTCTGGAAACACCATATATTTT. Together with reference TRBV19 and TRBJ1-3, the CDR3 gives the full variable domain: DGGITQSPKYLFRKEGQNVTLSCEQNLNHDAMYWYRQDPGQGLRLIYYSQIVNDFQKGDIAEGYSVSREKKESFPLTVTSAQKNPTAFYLCASSLGRISGNTIYFGEGSWLTVV.

This chain links TRBV7-8 with TRBJ1-2; D may be TRBD1 (5 bases). The germline V gene has CDR1 SGHVS and CDR2 FQNEAQ. V was trimmed by 5 bases and J by 1 base, leaving 8 bases between them. The CDR3 consists of 13 residues. In DNA form, the CDR3 reads TGTGCCAGCAGCGTGACAGTTAACTATGGCTACACCTTC. Protein sequence: CASSVTVNYGYTF.

The chain combines TRBV2 with TRBJ1-2; D gene unclear. Per the germline V gene, CDR1 is SNHLY and CDR2 is FYNNEI. Trimming took 6 bases from V and 4 from J, leaving 9 bases between them. There are 12 residues in the CDR3. CDR3 in amino acids: CASSGQRYGYTF. In DNA form, the CDR3 reads TGTGCCAGCAGCGGCCAGCGCTATGGCTACACCTTC.

The genes are TRBV20-1 and TRBJ1-1; D gene ambiguous. This CDR3 comprises 11 residues. Germline CDR1 is DFQATT and CDR2 is SNEGSKA (reference sequence). V dropped 4 bases and J dropped 2 bases, with 5 bases sitting between them. CDR3 residues: CSAILNTEAFF. The CDR3 bases are TGCAGTGCTATATTAAACACTGAAGCTTTCTTT.

The chain links TRBV28 to TRBJ2-1; 9 bases agree with TRBD2. The CDR3 spans 17 residues. Germline CDR1 reads MDHEN; CDR2 reads SYDVKM. V dropped 4 bases and J dropped 6; count of bases not matched to a gene: 13. For the CDR3, the DNA is TGTGCCAGCAGTTATAGAGCGGGGGGAGTGGTGTTCAATGAGCAGTTCTTC. This sequence encodes CASSYRAGGVVFNEQFF. Combining the CDR3 with reference TRBV28 and TRBJ2-1 gives the whole variable domain DVKVTQSSRYLVKRTGEKVFLECVQDMDHENMFWYRQDPGLGLRLIYFSYDVKMKEKGDIPEGYSVSREKKERFSLILESASTNQTSMYLCASSYRAGGVVFNEQFFGPGTRLTVL.

V gene TRBV18 combines with J gene TRBJ2-7; TRBD1 matches 8 bases. This CDR3 contains 15 residues. CDR1 KGHSH and CDR2 LQKENI come from the germline V gene. V was clipped by 4 bases and J by 2 bases; unmatched bases: 7. The CDR3 sequence is CASSLSTGEAYEQYF. The CDR3, as DNA: TGTGCCAGCTCACTTTCGACAGGGGAGGCCTACGAGCAGTACTTC.

This rearrangement joins TRBV7-9 to TRBJ2-7; D is unclear. The CDR3 runs 13 residues. The ends were cut back, 2 bases at V and 6 bases at J, with 11 bases in the middle. Germline CDR1 SEHNR, CDR2 FQNEAQ (reference sequence). The CDR3, as DNA: TGTGCCAGCAGCTTACCATCCCCGGGCGAGCAGTACTTC. It encodes CASSLPSPGEQYF.

The gene calls are TRBV7-8 and TRBJ2-3; the match to TRBD2 covers 7 bases. The CDR3 runs to 16 residues. Germline loops: CDR1 SGHVS, CDR2 FQNEAQ. V trimming: 5 bases; J trimming: 4 bases; junction bases outside the gene matches: 12. CDR3 sequence (DNA): TGTGCCAGCAGCCGAGTGGCGGGAGTCGGATCAGATACGCAGTATTTT. This codes for CASSRVAGVGSDTQYF.

This chain joins TRBV29-1 and TRBJ1-2; 10 nucleotides agree with TRBD1. V lost 4 bases to trimming and J lost 7 bases; unmatched junction nucleotides: 6. The CDR3 loop spans 13 amino acids. The germline V gene encodes CDR1 SQVTM and CDR2 ANQGSEA. The CDR3 sequence: CSVADRGEAGYTF. The CDR3 DNA reads TGCAGCGTTGCGGACAGGGGGGAAGCTGGCTACACCTTC.